The 7 T cell receptor beta chains reported below all come from one sample, sequenced in a study of shared T cell receptors in the human thymus. Profiling relied on immunoSEQ multiplex PCR, and the TCRdb table lists in-frame clones only, not all of them. This sample has 630,000 or so clones, with about 90% found just once. This sample also belongs to another study, concerning human thymus T cells.

Sequenced material: thymocytes. The receptors derive from a boy in the first two years of life with a congenital heart defect.

The chain links TRBV7-9 to TRBJ2-1; 8 bases fit TRBD1. With 5 bases clipped from V and 5 bases from J, the junction kept 2 bases outside the gene matches. The CDR3 has 13 amino acids. Germline CDR1 and CDR2: SEHNR and FQNEAQ (reference sequence). CDR3 residues: CASSRTGNNEQFF. The CDR3 nucleotides read TGTGCCAGCAGCCGGACAGGGAACAATGAGCAGTTCTTC.

This sequence joins TRBV4-3 and TRBJ1-4; 7 bases fit TRBD1. Germline CDR1 LGHNA, CDR2 YSLEER. The CDR3 loop spans 15 amino acids. The V segment lost 1 base and the J segment 8 bases; nucleotides outside the gene matches: 7. DNA for the CDR3: TGCGCCAGCAGCCAAGTGCCCAGGGGGAAGGAAAAACTGTTTTTT. Translated, it gives CASSQVPRGKEKLFF.

Only one count was recorded for this clone. The chain employs TRBV28 and TRBJ2-1; TRBD1 agrees at 7 bases. The CDR3 has 15 residues. CDR1 MDHEN and CDR2 SYDVKM come from the germline V gene. Trimming at V came to 8 bases and at J to 3 bases, leaving 10 bases not matched to a gene. The DNA for the CDR3 is TGTGCCAGCCTCTCGGAGAGGGGGCACTACAATGAGCAGTTCTTC. It yields the protein CASLSERGHYNEQFF.

This clone is a singleton in its sample. V gene TRBV5-1 combines with J gene TRBJ2-1, with 11 bases matching TRBD2. V trimming: 0 bases; J trimming: 9 bases; junction bases outside the gene matches: 8. Germline V gene sequence: CDR1 SGHRS, CDR2 YFSETQ. The CDR3 contains 16 residues. For the CDR3, the DNA is TGCGCCAGCAGCTTGGTTTGGACTAGCGGGTCCGGTGAGCAGTTCTTC. This codes for CASSLVWTSGSGEQFF.

The table lists this clone with a count of one. The chain links TRBV5-1 to TRBJ2-4, with a possible D match to TRBD1 (5 bases). CDR3 length equals 16 residues. The germline gives CDR1 SGHRS, CDR2 YFSETQ. Trimming removed 0 bases from V and 0 bases from J, with 10 bases in between. The CDR3 DNA reads TGCGCCAGCAGCTTGGAAGGGGCCCTAGCCAAAAACATTCAGTACTTC. Translated, it gives CASSLEGALAKNIQYF.

V gene TRBV27 combines with J gene TRBJ2-7; 11 nucleotides agree with TRBD2. The CDR3 sequence is 17 residues long. Germline V gene data show CDR1 as MNHEY and CDR2 as SMNVEV (reference sequence). V gave up 5 bases and J gave up 0 bases; unmatched junction bases: 9. As DNA, the CDR3 is TGTGCCAGCAGTCCCCACGGGACTAGCGGATACTCCTACGAGCAGTACTTC. Translating it yields CASSPHGTSGYSYEQYF.

This sequence joins TRBV6-1 and TRBJ1-2; D gene ambiguous. The CDR3 consists of 15 residues. Between the trimmed V and J ends, which lost 8 bases and 6 bases, there was a span of 22 bases. Germline-derived CDR1 and CDR2 are MNHNS and SASEGT. CDR3 DNA: TGTGCCAGCCGTAGCCAGGAGGGAGGGCGGAATGGCTACACCTTC. It translates to CASRSQEGGRNGYTF.